This passage covers 14 T cell receptor beta chains from one sample sequenced in a study of glioma-infiltrating T cells after dendritic cell vaccination. TCRdb's table, derived via immunoSEQ multiplex PCR, lists solely in-frame clones and lacks some. The data hold roughly 70,000 clones, with over 75% observed a single time. The sample was blood, taken before dendritic cell vaccination. Receptors were obtained from a human donor with glioblastoma.

This rearrangement joins TRBV10-3 to TRBJ2-5; no reliable D call. Trimming cost V 3 bases and J 4 bases, with 9 bases left between them. Germline V gene sequence: CDR1 ENHRY, CDR2 SYGVKD. This CDR3 is built from 13 residues. This CDR3 is CAISDWQSETQYF. The CDR3 nucleotides are TGTGCCATCAGTGATTGGCAGTCAGAGACCCAGTACTTC.

V is TRBV6-1 and J is TRBJ1-1; TRBD1 aligns across 9 bases. The CDR3 totals 12 residues. Trimming took 8 bases from V and 10 from J; bases not matched to a gene: 8. In germline, CDR1 is MNHNS, CDR2 SASEGT. The CDR3 spells CASCPGTGLAFF. The CDR3 DNA follows: TGTGCCAGCTGTCCCGGGACAGGGTTAGCTTTCTTT.

The chain employs TRBV6-1 and TRBJ1-3; D may be TRBD1 (6 bases). In germline, CDR1 is MNHNS, CDR2 SASEGT. Trimming took off 2 bases at V and 2 bases at J, with 19 bases between the two ends. This CDR3 has 18 amino acids. CDR3 sequence: CASSERLSGTGTGNTIYF. In DNA, the CDR3 is TGTGCCAGCAGTGAACGTCTCTCTGGTACAGGGACTGGAAACACCATATATTTT.

This rearrangement joins TRBV27 to TRBJ2-7; 9 bases line up with TRBD1. The length of the CDR3 is 16 residues. The junction had 9 bases not matched to a gene; V was cut back by 1 base and J by 5 bases. Germline V lookup: CDR1 MNHEY, CDR2 SMNVEV (reference sequence). This chain's CDR3 is CASSLYPQGQGNEQYV. The CDR3 nucleotides are TGTGCCAGCAGTTTATATCCCCAAGGACAGGGGAACGAGCAGTACGTC.

This sequence joins TRBV18 and TRBJ2-3; possible D gene TRBD2, 5 bases. CDR1 and CDR2 (germline): KGHSH, LQKENI. This CDR3 region has 14 residues. Trimming cost V 2 bases and J 6 bases, with 12 bases left between them. The CDR3 here is CASSPGLASDTQYF. Here the CDR3 DNA reads TGTGCCAGCTCACCAGGACTGGCCTCGGATACGCAGTATTTT. Looking up the rest from reference TRBV18 and TRBJ2-3 gives the full variable domain: NAGVMQNPRHLVRRRGQEARLRCSPMKGHSHVYWYRQLPEEGLKFMVYLQKENIIDESGMPKERFSAEFPKEGPSILRIQQVVRGDSAAYFCASSPGLASDTQYFGPGTRLTVL.

The chain is built from TRBV5-5 and TRBJ1-1; 10 positions match TRBD1. The CDR3 totals 15 residues. Germline CDR1 SGHKS, CDR2 YYEKEE (reference sequence). Trimming cost V 0 bases and J 5 bases; bases outside gene matches: 4. The CDR3 bases are TGTGCCAGCAGCTTGGAGGGACAGGGGTGGACTGAAGCTTTCTTT. This translates into CASSLEGQGWTEAFF.

V and J are TRBV27 and TRBJ1-5, with TRBD1 identical over 9 bases. CDR1 MNHEY and CDR2 SMNVEV come from the germline V gene (reference sequence). V shed 5 bases and J 6 bases; nucleotides not matched to a gene: 5. CDR3 size: 14 residues. For the CDR3, the DNA is TGTGCCAGCAGTCACGACAGGGGGTTTCAGCCCCAGCATTTT. It is translated as CASSHDRGFQPQHF.

The gene calls are TRBV6-5 and TRBJ1-4, with D possibly being TRBD1 (6 bases). This CDR3 region has 14 residues. Trimming took 6 bases from V and 4 from J, leaving 12 bases between them. The germline CDR1 and CDR2 sequences are MNHEY and SVGAGI. For the CDR3, the DNA is TGTGCCAGCAGAGGACGCAGGGGTAATGAAAAACTGTTTTTT. Amino acids: CASRGRRGNEKLFF.

The chain has TRBV9 and TRBJ1-2, with 7 bases matching TRBD1. CDR1 is SGDLS, CDR2 YYNGEE, per germline. This CDR3 has 14 amino acids. V gave up 0 bases and J gave up 3 bases; unmatched junction bases: 2. CDR3 region: CASSVGQGYYGYTF. DNA for the CDR3: TGTGCCAGCAGCGTAGGACAGGGCTACTATGGCTACACCTTC.

This clone was picked up one time. The CDR3, as DNA: TGTGCTAGTGGTTTGCAAGGGACAGGAGGCACTGAAGCTTTCTTT. Residues: CASGLQGTGGTEAFF. The chain couples TRBV12-5 to TRBJ1-1; 8 bases align to TRBD1. The trim removed 2 bases at V and 4 bases at J, leaving 6 bases unmatched. The CDR3 contains 15 residues. The V gene's germline CDR1 is LGHNT and CDR2 FRNRAP.

The chain combines TRBV29-1 with TRBJ1-4; unclear D gene. Trimming cost V 5 bases and J 0 bases, with 4 bases left between them. The CDR3 is made up of 12 amino acids. Germline V gene data show CDR1 as SQVTM and CDR2 as ANQGSEA. CDR3 coding DNA: TGCAGCGTTAGCCCAACTAATGAAAAACTGTTTTTT. This translates into CSVSPTNEKLFF.

The J gene is TRBJ1-2, the V gene TRBV5-1; 7 bases fit TRBD1. The CDR3 runs to 13 residues. Unmatched junction bases numbered 8, after V lost 7 bases and J lost 5 bases. CDR1 SGHRS and CDR2 YFSETQ come from the germline V gene. CDR3 amino acids: CASAGQRGYGYTF. CDR3 bases: TGCGCCAGCGCGGGACAGAGAGGGTATGGCTACACCTTC.

The chain uses TRBV5-1 and TRBJ2-1, with 11 bases fitting TRBD2. The germline V gene encodes CDR1 SGHRS and CDR2 YFSETQ. The V gene end was trimmed by 3 bases and the J gene end by 0 bases; junction bases not matched to a gene: 2. CDR3 length: 16 amino acids. The CDR3 DNA reads TGCGCCAGCAGCTACGGACTAGCGGGCTCCTACAATGAGCAGTTCTTC. Encoded protein: CASSYGLAGSYNEQFF.

The chain combines TRBV5-1 with TRBJ2-1; tentatively, D is TRBD1 (6 bases). The length of the CDR3 is 17 residues. Trimming cost V 5 bases and J 0 bases, with 18 bases left between them. In germline, CDR1 is SGHRS, CDR2 YFSETQ. The CDR3 loop reads CASSQTGGGHSYNEQFF. CDR3 DNA: TGCGCCAGCAGTCAAACTGGGGGCGGGCACTCCTACAATGAGCAGTTCTTC.